This T cell receptor beta chain was identified during a study of T-cell reconstitution after alpha-beta-depleted transplantation in children. From germline, CDR1 is KGHSH and CDR2 LQKENI. Trimming removed 3 bases from V and 10 bases from J; junction bases left unmatched: 14. The CDR3 contains 17 residues. Unique molecular identifiers featured in how the TCRbeta library was prepared. TCRdb reprocessed the PCR reads with MiXCR, giving one entry per CDR3 protein. This table has around 490,000 distinct CDR3 sequences, over 10% appearing once. The sequence came from a female patient aged 2-9 years who had a stem cell transplant for aplastic anemia, so the T cells may come from the graft donor. The sample here was PBMCs, mostly from graft donor cells, taken 180 days after TCRalphabeta/CD19-depleted stem cell transplant. The V gene is TRBV18, the J gene TRBJ2-1, with 11 bases matching TRBD2. The CDR3: CASSPPILAGGLGEQFF. CDR3 DNA: TGTGCCAGCTCACCGCCTATTTTAGCGGGAGGGCTCGGCGAGCAGTTCTTC.